These 27 T cell receptor beta chains share one sample of origin, sequenced in a study of OX40 agonist ivuxolimab in advanced cancers. Assay: immunoSEQ multiplex PCR; the TCRdb copy retains only in-frame clones and omits some. The table records about 38,000 clones, around 92% of them present only once. Here the sequenced sample was CD4+ or CD8+ T cells sorted from blood, taken in a trial of the OX40 agonist ivuxolimab. The source of these receptors is an adult with an advanced solid tumor such as melanoma, head and neck, liver or kidney cancer.

The chain uses TRBV9 and TRBJ2-3, with 7 positions matching TRBD1. Trimming at V came to 0 bases and at J to 1 base, leaving 2 bases not matched to a gene. There are 15 residues in the CDR3. CDR1 and CDR2 from the germline V gene are SGDLS and YYNGEE. The CDR3 nucleotides read TGTGCCAGCAGCGTAGGGGACAGTCGCACAGATACGCAGTATTTT. Amino acid sequence: CASSVGDSRTDTQYF.

The chain carries TRBV2 and TRBJ1-1, with a possible D match to TRBD1 (6 bases). The CDR3 covers 14 residues. CDR1 is SNHLY, CDR2 FYNNEI, per germline. V lost 6 bases and J lost 2, with 13 bases in between. Here the CDR3 DNA reads TGTGCCAGCAGAGAACCGGGGGCTAACACTGAAGCTTTCTTT. Translating gives CASREPGANTEAFF.

This chain links TRBV19 with TRBJ1-4, with a possible D match to TRBD1 (5 bases). Germline V gene sequence: CDR1 LNHDA, CDR2 SQIVND (reference sequence). The V end was cut by 0 bases, the J end by 5 bases, with 10 bases between. CDR3 length: 15 amino acids. The CDR3 DNA reads as TGTGCCAGTAGTATAGATACAGGACTAAATGAAAAACTGTTTTTT. This translates into CASSIDTGLNEKLFF.

This chain connects TRBV11-2 to TRBJ1-4, with 7 bases identical to TRBD1. Germline V gene data show CDR1 as SGHAT and CDR2 as FQNNGV. CDR3 length equals 15 residues. Trimming removed 2 bases from V and 5 bases from J; junction bases left unmatched: 5. CDR3 DNA sequence: TGTGCCAGCAGCTTATGGGGGGACAGAAATGAAAAACTGTTTTTT. This translates into CASSLWGDRNEKLFF.

V and J are TRBV6-1 and TRBJ2-3; 7 bases are shared with TRBD1. This CDR3 contains 15 residues. V lost 2 bases, J lost 6 bases, and 8 bases stayed unmatched. Germline CDR1 and CDR2: MNHNS and SASEGT. CDR3 amino acids: CASSERGPLGDTQYF. Written as DNA, the CDR3 is TGTGCCAGCAGTGAAAGGGGGCCCCTCGGGGATACGCAGTATTTT.

The chain carries TRBV15 and TRBJ2-1; 12 positions agree with TRBD2. V dropped 5 bases and J dropped 8; count of bases not matched to a gene: 13. The CDR3 runs 17 residues. Germline assignment: CDR1 LNHNV and CDR2 YYDKDF (reference sequence). CDR3 nucleotide sequence: TGTGCCACCAGCCACGGCGATGGACTAGCGGGATCGGATGAGCAGTTCTTC. This gives the protein CATSHGDGLAGSDEQFF.

The chain uses TRBV19 and TRBJ1-1; D uncertain. V lost 5 bases and J lost 2, with 9 bases in between. The CDR3 extends over 13 amino acids. The germline V gene encodes CDR1 LNHDA and CDR2 SQIVND (reference sequence). CDR3: CASSSRINTEAFF. CDR3 coding DNA: TGTGCCAGTAGTTCTAGAATCAACACTGAAGCTTTCTTT. Full variable domain (rest looked up from reference TRBV19 and TRBJ1-1): DGGITQSPKYLFRKEGQNVTLSCEQNLNHDAMYWYRQDPGQGLRLIYYSQIVNDFQKGDIAEGYSVSREKKESFPLTVTSAQKNPTAFYLCASSSRINTEAFFGQGTRLTVV.

The V call is TRBV30, the J call TRBJ2-6; D not certain. Germline V gives CDR1 GTSNPN, CDR2 SVGIG (reference sequence). Trimming removed 4 bases from V and 0 bases from J, with 13 bases in between. The CDR3 extends over 16 amino acids. In DNA, the CDR3 is TGTGCCTGGAACCTACCAGCGAACTCTGGGGCCAACGTCCTGACTTTC. Its translation is CAWNLPANSGANVLTF.

The chain combines TRBV2 with TRBJ1-4, with D uncertain. V was clipped by 1 base and J by 8 bases, with 17 bases between them. Germline-derived CDR1 and CDR2 are SNHLY and FYNNEI. The CDR3 runs to 16 residues. The DNA of the CDR3 is TGTGCCAGCAGTGAAGGTGGCGCTCAATGGAACGAAAAACTGTTTTTT. It translates to CASSEGGAQWNEKLFF.

The V gene is TRBV29-1, the J gene TRBJ1-2; D is unclear. Trimming stripped 6 bases from V and 4 bases from J, with 15 bases between. The CDR3 is 13 residues long. Germline V gives CDR1 SQVTM, CDR2 ANQGSEA. The CDR3 bases are TGCAGCGTGATAGGCGGAGGGCCCTATGGCTACACCTTC. Translated: CSVIGGGPYGYTF.

The V and J genes are TRBV2 and TRBJ1-4, with TRBD1 matching over 9 bases. The CDR3 is 13 amino acids. Germline V gene data show CDR1 as SNHLY and CDR2 as FYNNEI. The V segment lost 10 bases and the J segment 8 bases; nucleotides outside the gene matches: 8. This CDR3 reads CATLDRGGEKLFF. The CDR3 DNA sequence: TGTGCCACCCTGGACAGGGGAGGGGAAAAACTGTTTTTT.

V is TRBV5-1 and J is TRBJ2-7, with 9 bases that match TRBD2. This CDR3 has 14 residues. The germline V gene encodes CDR1 SGHRS and CDR2 YFSETQ. Trimming at V came to 0 bases and at J to 2 bases, leaving 0 bases not matched to a gene. CDR3 amino acids: CASSLASGTYEQYF. CDR3 in DNA: TGCGCCAGCAGCTTGGCTAGCGGGACCTACGAGCAGTACTTC. Full variable domain (missing parts from reference TRBV5-1 and TRBJ2-7): KAGVTQTPRYLIKTRGQQVTLSCSPISGHRSVSWYQQTPGQGLQFLFEYFSETQRNKGNFPGRFSGRQFSNSRSEMNVSTLELGDSALYLCASSLASGTYEQYFGPGTRLTVT.

V gene TRBV2 combines with J gene TRBJ2-3; 7 bases align to TRBD2. This CDR3 has 15 amino acids. J gave up 3 bases and V 6 bases, and 9 bases lay outside the gene matches. Germline-derived CDR1 and CDR2 are SNHLY and FYNNEI. This chain's CDR3 is CASRTGGLVTDTQYF. The CDR3 nucleotides are TGTGCCAGCAGAACGGGAGGACTCGTTACAGATACGCAGTATTTT.

This chain uses TRBV5-1 with TRBJ1-1; D gene unclear. Germline loops: CDR1 SGHRS, CDR2 YFSETQ. The CDR3 runs to 13 residues. The V end lost 2 bases, the J end lost 1 base, and 6 bases lay between the germline ends. The CDR3 DNA reads as TGCGCCAGCAGCTTTTGGGGGAACACTGAAGCTTTCTTT. Protein sequence: CASSFWGNTEAFF.

The chain recombines TRBV19 with TRBJ1-2; 7 bases are a match to TRBD1. The CDR3 runs 15 residues. From germline, CDR1 is LNHDA and CDR2 SQIVND (reference sequence). Losses at the gene ends were 1 base for V and 4 bases for J; bases not matched to a gene: 6. The CDR3 loop is CASSIAQQGTYGYTF. The CDR3 bases are TGTGCCAGTAGTATAGCTCAACAGGGGACCTATGGCTACACCTTC.

J is TRBJ1-1 and V is TRBV6-1, with 10 bases identical to TRBD1. The junction had 15 bases not matched to a gene; V was cut back by 4 bases and J by 1 base. Germline values: CDR1 MNHNS, CDR2 SASEGT. This CDR3 has 19 residues. CDR3 loop: CASSGTPVGTGEKNTEAFF. The DNA of the CDR3 is TGTGCCAGCAGTGGAACCCCTGTTGGGACAGGGGAAAAGAACACTGAAGCTTTCTTT.

J is TRBJ2-2 and V is TRBV2; possible D gene TRBD1, 6 bases. Deletions cut 5 bases from V and 0 bases from J, with 10 bases between. From germline, CDR1 is SNHLY and CDR2 FYNNEI. CDR3 size: 15 residues. The CDR3 bases are TGTGCCAGCAGTCTAGGGGGTTCGAACACCGGGGAGCTGTTTTTT. Its translation: CASSLGGSNTGELFF. Using reference TRBV2 and TRBJ2-2 for the parts outside the CDR3, the full variable domain is EPEVTQTPSHQVTQMGQEVILRCVPISNHLYFYWYRQILGQKVEFLVSFYNNEISEKSEIFDDQFSVERPDGSNFTLKIRSTKLEDSAMYFCASSLGGSNTGELFFGEGSRLTVL.

The chain couples TRBV7-8 to TRBJ2-7; 10 bases map to TRBD2. V was pared by 4 bases and J by 5 bases, with 8 bases of the junction left unmatched. The germline gives CDR1 SGHVS, CDR2 FQNEAQ. The CDR3 extends over 15 amino acids. The CDR3 here is CASSSWSSGSNEQYV. The DNA of the CDR3 is TGTGCCAGCAGCTCTTGGTCTAGCGGGAGTAACGAGCAGTACGTC.

DNA of the CDR3: TGCGCCAGCAGCTTGGTCGGGGCGCAGGATACGCAGTATTTT. As protein: CASSLVGAQDTQYF. V gene TRBV5-1 combines with J gene TRBJ2-3; D possibly matches TRBD1 or TRBD2 (5 bases each). Trimming pared 0 bases from V and 6 bases from J, leaving 11 bases between. CDR1 SGHRS and CDR2 YFSETQ come from the germline V gene. The CDR3 sequence is 14 residues long. The whole variable domain, filled in from reference TRBV5-1 and TRBJ2-3, reads KAGVTQTPRYLIKTRGQQVTLSCSPISGHRSVSWYQQTPGQGLQFLFEYFSETQRNKGNFPGRFSGRQFSNSRSEMNVSTLELGDSALYLCASSLVGAQDTQYFGPGTRLTVL.

V and J are TRBV9 and TRBJ2-7, with no clear D. The germline CDR1 and CDR2 sequences are SGDLS and YYNGEE. Between the trimmed V and J ends, which lost 4 bases and 0 bases, there was a span of 14 bases. CDR3 length equals 15 residues. CDR3 sequence reads: CASSPSDFSSYEQYF. CDR3 DNA: TGTGCCAGCAGCCCCAGCGACTTTAGCTCCTACGAGCAGTACTTC.

The chain is built from TRBV7-6 and TRBJ1-2, with D hard to call. The germline gives CDR1 SGHVS, CDR2 FNYEAQ. The CDR3 contains 17 residues. V lost 2 bases to trimming and J lost 0 bases, with 16 bases between them. DNA of the CDR3: TGTGCCAGCAGCTTATCCCCGACACCCCCGGCTAACTATGGCTACACCTTC. It specifies CASSLSPTPPANYGYTF.

The genes are TRBV6-5 and TRBJ2-7; D unclear. Deletions cut 8 bases from V and 0 bases from J, with 14 bases between. This CDR3 spans 14 amino acids. Germline V gene data show CDR1 as MNHEY and CDR2 as SVGAGI. The CDR3 is CASQAGPLSYEQYF. Written as DNA, the CDR3 is TGTGCCAGCCAAGCCGGGCCCCTCTCCTACGAGCAGTACTTC.

This sequence joins TRBV4-1 and TRBJ2-7; 7 bases line up with TRBD2. The CDR3 has 16 amino acids. V trimming: 2 bases; J trimming: 6 bases; junction bases outside the gene matches: 13. CDR1 MGHRA and CDR2 YSYEKL come from the germline V gene. CDR3 DNA sequence: TGCGCCAGCAGCCAATCCCCGGGACTCCGCGGGGGCGAGCAGTACTTC. As protein: CASSQSPGLRGGEQYF.

This chain connects TRBV6-5 to TRBJ2-2, with D perhaps matching TRBD1 or TRBD2 (5 bases each). CDR1 is MNHEY, CDR2 SVGAGI, per germline. The CDR3 contains 15 residues. V was shortened by 8 bases and J by 4 bases, with 17 bases between the two germline ends. The DNA for the CDR3 is TGTGCCAGCTGGGGGAAGGGTGAGGGCACCGGGGAGCTGTTTTTT. This encodes CASWGKGEGTGELFF.

This chain joins TRBV5-1 and TRBJ2-1; the match to TRBD1 covers 11 bases. The CDR3 has 17 residues. V lost 4 bases and J lost 5; bases outside the gene matches: 11. Per the germline V gene, CDR1 is SGHRS and CDR2 is YFSETQ. CDR3 bases: TGCGCCAGCAGCGGAGGGGACAGGGGGGCGCCGCACAATGAGCAGTTCTTC. It translates to CASSGGDRGAPHNEQFF.

The V and J genes are TRBV13 and TRBJ2-7; D not resolved. The CDR3 loop spans 13 amino acids. CDR1 and CDR2 (germline): PRHDT, FYEKMQ (reference sequence). The germline V and J ends were trimmed by 5 bases and 6 bases, with 14 bases remaining between them. The CDR3 nucleotides read TGTGCCAGCAGCCTCCGGTTGGTCGGCGAGCAGTACGTC. Encoded protein: CASSLRLVGEQYV.

The genes are TRBV28 and TRBJ1-1; D unclear. CDR1 is MDHEN and CDR2 is SYDVKM in the germline V gene. V lost 2 bases, J lost 4 bases, and 11 bases lay in between. The length of the CDR3 is 14 residues. DNA of the CDR3: TGTGCCAGCAGTTTACGGTGGGGAGGCACTGAAGCTTTCTTT. Translated: CASSLRWGGTEAFF. Complete variable domain (other parts from reference TRBV28 and TRBJ1-1): DVKVTQSSRYLVKRTGEKVFLECVQDMDHENMFWYRQDPGLGLRLIYFSYDVKMKEKGDIPEGYSVSREKKERFSLILESASTNQTSMYLCASSLRWGGTEAFFGQGTRLTVV.